This is a list of T cell receptor beta chains from one sample in a study of T cell responses to AZD1222 COVID-19 vaccine. TCRdb keeps only in-frame clones here, not all; method: immunoSEQ multiplex PCR. The repertoire holds roughly 87,000 clones, with about 88% as singletons. The sequenced sample was peripheral blood, obtained 28 days after the second AZD1222 dose. Receptor source: an adult who received the AZD1222 COVID-19 vaccine. The CDR3 runs from the conserved cysteine through the conserved F or W. A D gene is named only where the DNA matches it firmly.

D gene | V gene | CDR3 protein
TRBD1 | TRBV27 | CASSLTGVYEQYF
. | TRBV5-1 | CASSFQAAQETQYF
. | TRBV19 | CASTTLLNYGYTF
. | TRBV6-1 | CASSERAGQSPLHF
TRBD1 | TRBV7-2 | CATRTGTGGWYEQYF
. | TRBV5-6 | CASSALTNTGELFF
. | TRBV5-8 | CASSLTSRKNEKLFF
. | TRBV30 | CAWSSGFNQPQHF
. | TRBV11-2 | CASSFQNEKLFF
. | TRBV20-1 | CSARGGGELFF
TRBD1 | TRBV19 | CAIRLQGAVYGYTF
TRBD2 | TRBV7-8 | CASSLGLAGDTDTQYF
. | TRBV11-2 | CASSSMYTEAFF
. | TRBV20-1 | CSAKDYEQYF
. | TRBV14 | CASSQERSLYEQYF
. | TRBV25-1 | CASSEWGMNTEAFF
TRBD2 | TRBV10-3 | CAVGGEGLAGAEQFF
. | TRBV30 | CAWSVRGGNSPLHF
. | TRBV4-2 | CASSQDFQGRNEQFF